This TCR beta chain was identified in a study of T cells after yellow fever vaccination. This clonotype was observed a few times. TCRdb processed the 5' RACE reads anew with MiXCR; each CDR3 protein has one entry. The sample shows some 200,000 distinct CDR3 sequences, approximately 3% of them seen only once. Germline trimming cut 4 bases from V and 13 bases from J; bases unmatched to any gene: 7. The germline gives CDR1 SGHAT, CDR2 FQDESV (reference sequence). CDR3 size: 12 residues. Material: CD4+ T cells sorted from PBMCs, obtained 10 days after the yellow fever booster vaccination. The chain uses TRBV11-1 and TRBJ1-1; TRBD1 matches at 9 bases. This clonotype originated in a man between 18 and 35 years old who received the YFV17D yellow fever vaccine. CDR3 region: CASSSGQGDDFF. As DNA, the CDR3 is TGTGCCAGCAGCTCGGGACAGGGAGACGATTTCTTT.